One and the same sample provided the 11 T cell receptor beta chains below, sequenced in a study of shared clonotypes between healthy human individuals. Profiled with immunoSEQ multiplex PCR; TCRdb holds only in-frame clones, not every one. The data show approximately 2,000,000 clones, around 93% seen once. The specimen sequenced was naive CD4+ T cells from PBMCs. Subset in this sample: CD45RA+ positively selected. These receptors were obtained from a man aged 18 to 30 in good health. Some clones in this sample may be carry-over from other donors' samples.

The chain joins TRBV11-2 to TRBJ2-5; D might be TRBD1 or TRBD2, each matching 6 bases. The ends were cut back, 3 bases at V and 5 bases at J, with 13 bases in the middle. Per germline, CDR1 SGHAT and CDR2 FQNNGV. The CDR3 loop spans 14 amino acids. The CDR3 DNA sequence: TGTGCCAGCAGCTTCCAGAGAGGGGGGGAGACCCAGTACTTC. The encoded protein is CASSFQRGGETQYF.

The chain is built from TRBV29-1 and TRBJ2-5; a weak D match, TRBD1 (5 bases). Germline CDR1 SQVTM, CDR2 ANQGSEA. This CDR3 spans 13 amino acids. V was shortened by 6 bases and J by 5 bases, with 16 bases between the two germline ends. The CDR3 coding sequence is TGCAGCGTCTCCCAGGTGGGGCGGGAGACCCAGTACTTC. Amino acids: CSVSQVGRETQYF.

The CDR3 region is CASSLWGASGRASEQFF. CDR3 nucleotide sequence: TGTGCCAGCAGCTTATGGGGGGCTAGCGGGAGGGCTAGCGAGCAGTTCTTC. This sequence joins TRBV11-2 and TRBJ2-1, with 12 bases fitting TRBD2. Germline-derived CDR1 and CDR2 are SGHAT and FQNNGV. The CDR3 is made up of 17 amino acids. Trimming at V came to 2 bases and at J to 10 bases, leaving 12 bases not matched to a gene.

The chain combines TRBV30 with TRBJ2-1; 7 nucleotides align to TRBD1. The junction had 7 bases not matched to a gene; V was cut back by 5 bases and J by 0 bases. The CDR3 extends over 15 amino acids. Per germline, CDR1 GTSNPN and CDR2 SVGIG (reference sequence). In DNA form, the CDR3 reads TGTGCCTGGGCTCTCAGGGGGAGCTCCTACAATGAGCAGTTCTTC. As protein: CAWALRGSSYNEQFF. Full variable domain (remainder filled in from reference TRBV30 and TRBJ2-1): SQTIHQWPATLVQPVGSPLSLECTVEGTSNPNLYWYRQAAGRGLQLLFYSVGIGQISSEVPQNLSASRPQDRQFILSSKKLLLSDSGFYLCAWALRGSSYNEQFFGPGTRLTVL.

This chain links TRBV9 with TRBJ1-2, with 10 bases fitting TRBD1. This CDR3 has 15 amino acids. Germline CDR1 reads SGDLS; CDR2 reads YYNGEE. After removal of 5 bases from V and 5 bases from J, the junction contained 9 bases not matched to a gene. For the CDR3, the DNA is TGTGCCAGCAGTCAAGGGACAGGGGAGGAGTATGGCTACACCTTC. Translating it yields CASSQGTGEEYGYTF. Full variable domain (outside the CDR3, taken from reference TRBV9 and TRBJ1-2): DSGVTQTPKHLITATGQRVTLRCSPRSGDLSVYWYQQSLDQGLQFLIQYYNGEERAKGNILERFSAQQFPDLHSELNLSSLELGDSALYFCASSQGTGEEYGYTFGSGTRLTVV.

This sequence joins TRBV7-9 and TRBJ2-5; 7 bases match TRBD1. Losses at the gene ends were 1 base for V and 4 bases for J; bases not matched to a gene: 6. CDR3 length equals 15 residues. Germline V CDR1 and CDR2: SEHNR, FQNEAQ (reference sequence). CDR3 protein: CASSLEGGRIETQYF. Written as DNA, the CDR3 is TGTGCCAGCAGCTTAGAAGGGGGCCGGATAGAGACCCAGTACTTC.

The J gene is TRBJ2-7, the V gene TRBV13; D tentatively reads TRBD1 or TRBD2 (5 bases each). The CDR3 is 16 amino acids. V was clipped by 2 bases and J by 7 bases, with 21 bases between them. Germline-derived CDR1 and CDR2 are PRHDT and FYEKMQ (reference sequence). The DNA for the CDR3 is TGTGCCAGCAGCTTACTGGCAACCGGGGCCCCGGGGGAGCAGTACTTC. Amino acids: CASSLLATGAPGEQYF.

V usage is TRBV27 and J usage is TRBJ2-7; tentatively, D is TRBD1 or TRBD2 (5 bases each). Germline V lookup: CDR1 MNHEY, CDR2 SMNVEV (reference sequence). Between the trimmed V and J ends, which lost 0 bases and 0 bases, there was a span of 15 bases. The CDR3 totals 17 residues. In DNA, the CDR3 is TGTGCCAGCAGTTTATCCCTACGACGGGGCCCCTCCTACGAGCAGTACTTC. This translates into CASSLSLRRGPSYEQYF.

The chain has TRBV7-6 and TRBJ1-4; 9 bases agree with TRBD1. V dropped 5 bases and J dropped 7; count of bases not matched to a gene: 8. CDR1 is SGHVS and CDR2 is FNYEAQ in the germline V gene. The CDR3 is 15 amino acids. CDR3 DNA: TGTGCCAGCAGCGTAGTCCGGGACAGGGCTGAAAAACTGTTTTTT. It encodes CASSVVRDRAEKLFF.

Of note for this clone: Additional DNA sequences in this sample encode the identical CDR3. The chain is built from TRBV28 and TRBJ1-5; a weak D match, TRBD1 (6 bases). The germline gives CDR1 MDHEN, CDR2 SYDVKM. Trimming cost V 9 bases and J 0 bases, with 15 bases left between them. The CDR3 contains 15 residues. The DNA of the CDR3 is TGTGCCAGTTCCCCCAGGGGTTATAGCAATCAGCCCCAGCATTTT. Translated, it gives CASSPRGYSNQPQHF.

The V and J genes are TRBV27 and TRBJ1-1; no reliable D call. V shed 5 bases and J shed 8 bases, with 15 bases lying between them. CDR3 length: 13 amino acids. CDR1 and CDR2 (germline): MNHEY, SMNVEV (reference sequence). CDR3 coding DNA: TGTGCCAGCAGTCTCCGACCCTGGAGGGAAGCTTTCTTT. Translated, it gives CASSLRPWREAFF.